This T cell receptor (beta chain) emerged from a study of shared clonotypes between healthy human individuals (TCRdb year 2020). With respect to the entire study: A couple of women and three men aged 18 to 49 years were included in the cohort. Per donor, three plates each were used for CD4 naive and CD4 memory, two for CD8 naive, and one for CD8 memory. Blood TCR repertoires of 5 or 6 healthy adults were deeply sequenced to estimate repertoire size and the extent of clonotype sharing between individuals. Libraries were prepared and TCR repertoires were sequenced by different laboratories using diverse techniques, in order to increase sequencing depth and limit assay-specific biases. Between about 0.9 and 8.9 billion PBMCs per donor were obtained by leukapheresis. Paper-wide results and their limitations: Pairwise subsampling indicated that sequencing depth was expected to affect the degree of clonotype sharing among donors. Even with the large sequencing depth, rarefaction of the sorted-subset datasets indicated that sequencing was incomplete. Compared with non-shared clonotypes, clonotypes shared by all four sorted-subset donors had higher generation probabilities. The genetic and exposure-history diversity represented was limited by the small number of donors. When several donors were compared, the shared fraction of clonotypes was 5% to 6.5% for naive CD4, about 4% for naive CD8, more than 2% for memory CD4, and roughly 0.43% for memory CD8. Larger estimated clonotype richness was generally found for naive subsets than for memory subsets. Sampling was restricted to blood, and TCR repertoires in tissue are likely to differ from TCR repertoires in blood.

Sequences MDHEN (CDR1) and SYDVKM (CDR2) are obtained from the germline V gene. Reading from cysteine to phenylalanine, the CDR3 counts 16 amino acids. Solely the CDR3 DNA is kept, with 48 bases framed from the first base. V was cut back by 0 bases and J by 6 bases, leaving a gap of 15 bases between them. About this clone itself: Its specific antigen is unknown. No base qualities exist here, and no much larger clone lies one base off it.

Using the deep immunoSEQ assay, multiplex PCR amplified TCR CDR3 regions from genomic DNA. Genomic DNA extracted from each cell subset was distributed evenly over all wells of several immunoSEQ 96-well plates, and each plate served as one replicate. For sorted subsets, about 200 ng genomic DNA, equal to tens of thousands of T cell genomes, was loaded into each replicate PCR. Purified libraries were measured with a Qubit 3.0 fluorometer, size-checked on a Bioanalyzer 2100, and measured again with the KAPA Library Quantification kit. A separate single-read 150-cycle Illumina NextSeq 550 flow cell was used to sequence each immunoSEQ 96-well plate. In the original analysis: The immunoSEQ output contained only junctional sequences without quality scores, so filtering could not match that applied to full-length reads. To assign V/J genes and CDR3, sequences were annotated using PyIR, a Python wrapper for IgBLAST v1.9, with IMGT germline references. Reads were removed for weak V/J assignments (E-value above 1e-6), missing CDR3, stop codons, out-of-frame junctions, or ambiguous translated residues. V3J clonotypes were defined as sequences sharing an identical inferred V gene, J gene, and CDR3 amino acid sequence. To compute the percentage overlap between repertoires, the number of shared unique clonotypes was divided by the size of the smaller repertoire. Repertoire richness was assessed with RTK rarefaction, the Chao1 estimator, and Recon v2.1 estimates of unobserved clonotypes. OLGA was used to compute generation probabilities for all TCRbeta clonotypes that the gDNA method yielded from a handful of donors. TCRdb retrieved this table from immuneACCESS and kept in-frame rearrangements only. Not all clones are present; in checked studies, unresolved V genes account for under half, and no reason is known for the remainder. V and J calls and clone size come straight from that table; D and trimming were deduced from the DNA. The table for this sample lists 2 million to 3 million clones; 93% of them were counted only once. In total, the top ten clones hold approximately 0.35% of the sample.

The donors were healthy, HIV-negative adults with no recently reported acute infections or vaccinations. All donors were Caucasian adults living in Nashville, Tennessee, USA. CD4+ T cells were enriched by magnetic negative selection; naive cells were then positively selected on CD45RA, and the negative fraction formed the memory subset. Blood was obtained by leukapheresis, after which PBMCs were separated by Ficoll-Histopaque density gradient centrifugation and cryopreserved in liquid nitrogen vapor phase. Analytical flow cytometry was used to check the purity and quantity of every magnetically sorted T cell population. Each sorted fraction had its genomic DNA isolated and then quantified by UV absorbance on a Nanodrop 2000c.

In this chain, TRBV28 is recombined with TRBJ1-5; TRBD1 might be the D gene, on 5 matching bases. The source is a man aged 18 to 30 in good health. Some clones in this sample may be carry-over from other donors' samples. What was sequenced was naive CD4+ T cells from PBMCs. The sample's cell subset or site label is to be understood as: CD45RA+ positively selected. The DNA is as follows: TGTGCCAGCAGTTTATGTCGGCAGGGAAGCGGTCAGCCCCAGCATTTT. Its protein product is CASSLCRQGSGQPQHF.